This record looks at one TCR beta chain sequence and its context. A read error may produce the germline difference seen at one junction end. These data belong to a study of blood T cell repertoires in COVID-19. Study information: Acute and convalescent COVID-19 specimens originated in the United States, Italy and Spain. Nucleic acid was either cDNA or gDNA, and it came from T cells, B-cell-depleted T cells, or PBMCs.

Germline V gene data show CDR1 as LNHDA and CDR2 as SQIVND (reference sequence). The CDR3 consists of 12 residues. Profiling relied on immunoSEQ multiplex PCR, and the TCRdb table lists in-frame clones only, not all of them. The repertoire has hundreds of thousands of clones, roughly 86% of them found once; the top ten carry 1.5% to 2%. Enrolment of Seattle patients took place during active infection, and they were followed longitudinally. This sequence was found in a woman younger than 45 with COVID-19, enrolled during active disease. The V call is TRBV19, the J call TRBJ1-5; no definite D call. The material sequenced was peripheral blood. CDR3: CASRIGPQPQHF. CDR3 DNA sequence: TGTGCCAGTAGAATAGGGCCACAGCCCCAGCATTTT.